This entry lists 29 T cell receptor beta chains sequenced from one sample in a study of blood T cells in healthy people across ages. Together with a sample-barcoded 5' primer, a J-beta primer mix was included in a second PCR lasting roughly 6 to 12 cycles. TCRdb re-called the 5' RACE reads with MiXCR, one entry per CDR3 protein. This table has roughly 1.4 million distinct CDR3 sequences, approximately 59% appearing once. Sequencing was done on a sample of blood. The source is a man in his late teens or twenties in good health.

The chain is built from TRBV2 and TRBJ2-4, with TRBD1 identical over 9 bases. CDR1 and CDR2 from the germline V gene are SNHLY and FYNNEI. The V segment lost 6 bases and the J segment 0 bases; nucleotides outside the gene matches: 15. The CDR3 length is 19 residues. As DNA, the CDR3 is TGTGCCAGCAGCGGAACAGGGGGCCAATTCGACCTAGCCAAAAACATTCAGTACTTC. This codes for CASSGTGGQFDLAKNIQYF.

The rearrangement uses TRBV20-1 and TRBJ2-7; TRBD1 matches 8 bases. Germline V gives CDR1 DFQATT, CDR2 SNEGSKA (reference sequence). There are 18 residues in the CDR3. V was clipped by 5 bases and J by 3 bases; unmatched bases: 21. The CDR3 loop reads CSASRLRDRGLRNYEQYF. The CDR3 nucleotides read TGCAGTGCTTCAAGGCTGAGAGACAGGGGCCTCCGTAACTACGAGCAGTACTTC.

This clonotype was observed a single time. The chain carries TRBV7-7 and TRBJ2-5, with 12 bases lining up with TRBD1. Germline lookup yields CDR1 SSHAT and CDR2 FNYEAQ (reference sequence). The CDR3 covers 15 residues. The trim removed 3 bases at V and 5 bases at J, leaving 4 bases unmatched. The CDR3 region has the DNA TGTGCCAGCAGCTTGGGGACAGGGGGCTGGGAGACCCAGTACTTC. The encoded protein is CASSLGTGGWETQYF.

The chain is built from TRBV27 and TRBJ2-7; the D gene is possibly TRBD2 (6 bases). The CDR3 runs 16 residues. In germline, CDR1 is MNHEY, CDR2 SMNVEV (reference sequence). With 3 bases removed from V and 3 bases from J, the gap between germline ends came to 18 bases. DNA for the CDR3: TGTGCCAGCAGTTTCCGGGGACTCGACCGGCTCTACGAGCAGTACTTC. It is translated as CASSFRGLDRLYEQYF.

This rearrangement joins TRBV9 to TRBJ1-1; weak D call: TRBD1 (5 bases). This CDR3 is built from 12 residues. Germline assignment: CDR1 SGDLS and CDR2 YYNGEE. Between the trimmed V and J ends, which lost 10 bases and 1 base, there was a span of 11 bases. The CDR3 DNA sequence: TGTGCCTCCAAAGGGGCGAACACTGAAGCTTTCTTT. Amino acids: CASKGANTEAFF.

The table lists this clonotype with a count of one. J is TRBJ2-1 and V is TRBV12-3 or TRBV12-4, with 8 bases fitting TRBD2. The trim removed 6 bases at V and 6 bases at J, leaving 16 bases unmatched. This CDR3 comprises 17 residues. The CDR3 DNA sequence: TGTGCCAGCAGCCAAGAAGCTAGCGGGTCCGTAAGCAATGAGCAGTTCTTC. Translating it yields CASSQEASGSVSNEQFF.

This chain joins TRBV9 and TRBJ1-2, with D possibly TRBD1 on 5 matching bases. This CDR3 is built from 13 residues. Per germline, CDR1 SGDLS and CDR2 YYNGEE. V was trimmed by 0 bases and J by 6 bases, leaving 9 bases between them. DNA of the CDR3: TGTGCCAGCAGCGTAGAGGGGCAGAATGGCTACACCTTC. This encodes CASSVEGQNGYTF.

The V gene is TRBV4-1, the J gene TRBJ2-7, with TRBD2 identical over 11 bases. This CDR3 has 16 residues. With 3 bases clipped from V and 7 bases from J, the junction kept 11 bases outside the gene matches. Per germline, CDR1 MGHRA and CDR2 YSYEKL. The CDR3 nucleotides are TGCGCCAGCAGCCATGAACCACTAGCGGGAGTAAAAGAGCAGTACTTC. Its translation is CASSHEPLAGVKEQYF.

The CDR3 reads CASSYTDLNTEAFF. DNA for the CDR3: TGTGCCAGCAGTTACACGGACCTGAACACTGAAGCTTTCTTT. This chain joins TRBV6-5 and TRBJ1-1; no clear D gene. In germline, CDR1 is MNHEY, CDR2 SVGAGI. V lost 2 bases, J lost 0 bases, and 7 bases lay in between. This CDR3 has 14 residues.

This chain joins TRBV6-5 and TRBJ2-1; 8 bases are shared with TRBD2. The trim removed 2 bases at V and 0 bases at J, leaving 6 bases unmatched. The CDR3 runs to 17 residues. Germline CDR1 is MNHEY and CDR2 is SVGAGI. As DNA, the CDR3 is TGTGCCAGCAGTTACACGCTAGCGGGCAGCTCCTACAATGAGCAGTTCTTC. Its translation is CASSYTLAGSSYNEQFF.

The V and J genes are TRBV7-9 and TRBJ1-2, with 9 bases that match TRBD1. This CDR3 spans 17 amino acids. V lost 5 bases to trimming and J lost 6 bases; unmatched junction nucleotides: 16. From germline, CDR1 is SEHNR and CDR2 FQNEAQ (reference sequence). The CDR3 loop reads CASSPRGTGQGYHGYTF. CDR3 sequence (DNA): TGTGCCAGCAGCCCAAGAGGGACGGGACAGGGTTACCATGGCTACACCTTC.

Of note for this clonotype: The junction departs from germline at one end; a sequencing error may be responsible. The CDR3 here is CASRGGVNGANVLTF. DNA of the CDR3: TGTGCCAGCAGAGGGGGGGTTAATGGGGCCAACGTCCTGACTTTC. The rearrangement uses TRBV5-1 and TRBJ2-6; D possibly corresponds to TRBD2 (7 bases). Germline values: CDR1 SGHRS, CDR2 YFSETQ. CDR3 length equals 15 residues.

The chain links TRBV14 to TRBJ1-6; the D gene is possibly TRBD1 (5 bases). V was clipped by 3 bases and J by 10 bases, with 10 bases between them. Germline V CDR1 and CDR2: SGHDN, FVKESK. CDR3 length: 13 residues. As DNA, the CDR3 is TGTGCCAGCAGCCAGGGGCCCTACTCACCCCTCCACTTT. This codes for CASSQGPYSPLHF.

V gene TRBV10-3 combines with J gene TRBJ2-7; 7 bases line up with TRBD2. There are 16 residues in the CDR3. The V gene's germline CDR1 is ENHRY and CDR2 SYGVKD. V shed 2 bases, J shed 5 bases, and the junction held 12 bases outside the gene matches. The CDR3 sequence is CAISEPHFAGEDEQYF. CDR3 nucleotides: TGTGCCATCAGTGAGCCCCACTTTGCGGGAGAAGACGAGCAGTACTTC.

As to this clonotype: Compared with germline, one end of the junction differs, possibly owing to a read error. This rearrangement joins TRBV20-1 to TRBJ2-7, with TRBD2 matching 7 bases. The CDR3 sequence is 12 residues long. CDR1 and CDR2 from the germline V gene are DFQATT and SNEGSKA (reference sequence). For the CDR3, the DNA is TGCGGTGCCCAGACTAGCAAGGACGAGCAGTACTTC. Encoded protein: CGAQTSKDEQYF.

V and J are TRBV11-2 and TRBJ2-3; 9 nucleotides agree with TRBD1. Germline loops: CDR1 SGHAT, CDR2 FQNNGV. The CDR3 contains 15 residues. V was pared by 7 bases and J by 5 bases, with 10 bases of the junction left unmatched. The CDR3 spells CASTADRGRGDTQYF. As DNA, the CDR3 is TGTGCCAGCACCGCGGACAGGGGACGAGGAGATACGCAGTATTTT.

V usage is TRBV5-1 and J usage is TRBJ2-3; D perhaps matches TRBD2 (5 bases). This CDR3 is built from 16 residues. Per the germline V gene, CDR1 is SGHRS and CDR2 is YFSETQ. The V and J ends lost 1 base and 2 bases respectively, with 14 bases between them. The CDR3 DNA is TGCGCCAGCAGCTTGTTTTTATCTAGCTCCACAGATACGCAGTATTTT. It is translated as CASSLFLSSSTDTQYF.

This clonotype was recorded only once. The chain links TRBV6-6 to TRBJ2-5, with 12 bases matching TRBD1. Per germline, CDR1 MNHNY and CDR2 SVGAGI (reference sequence). This CDR3 region has 16 residues. V shed 5 bases, J shed 3 bases, and the junction held 7 bases outside the gene matches. The CDR3 DNA is TGTGCCAGCAGTGGTTGGGACAGGGGGCGCGAAGAGACCCAGTACTTC. Translation gives CASSGWDRGREETQYF.

The V gene is TRBV11-2, the J gene TRBJ2-7; D gene unclear. Trimming took off 3 bases at V and 7 bases at J, with 22 bases between the two ends. Germline V gives CDR1 SGHAT, CDR2 FQNNGV. The CDR3 has 16 amino acids. CDR3 nucleotide sequence: TGTGCCAGCAGCTTCGAGGTTGCCACACCCTTCACGGAGCAGTACTTC. The encoded protein is CASSFEVATPFTEQYF.

This clonotype was observed a few times. V usage is TRBV12-3 or TRBV12-4 and J usage is TRBJ2-5, with D possibly matching TRBD2 (6 bases). Near its end, the DNA agrees better with TRBJ2-7, so the J call may be wrong. CDR3 length: 13 amino acids. The DNA for the CDR3 is TGTGCCAGCAGCCCGGGCGGGGTTTCCGAGCAGTACTTC. It codes for CASSPGGVSEQYF.

The V call is TRBV25-1, the J call TRBJ1-1; possibly TRBD1 for D (5 bases). The germline gives CDR1 MGHDK, CDR2 SYGVNS. Trimming shortened V by 3 bases and J by 0 bases, and 11 bases separated the two germline ends. The length of the CDR3 is 15 residues. The CDR3 spells CASSETALMNTEAFF. DNA of the CDR3: TGTGCCAGCAGTGAGACAGCTCTTATGAACACTGAAGCTTTCTTT.

The rearrangement links TRBV4-2 to TRBJ2-7; 7 nucleotides align to TRBD2. CDR3 length equals 15 residues. Germline CDR1 and CDR2: LGHNA and YNFKEQ. With V trimmed by 0 bases and J by 2 bases, 4 bases remained unmatched. This chain's CDR3 is CASSQEEGGAYEQYF. The CDR3 bases are TGTGCCAGCAGCCAAGAGGAGGGAGGGGCCTACGAGCAGTACTTC.

V gene TRBV25-1 combines with J gene TRBJ2-7; D possibly matches TRBD1 or TRBD2 (5 bases each). The CDR3 is 15 residues long. The V gene lost 2 bases and the J gene lost 5 bases, with 16 bases spanning the gap. Germline-derived CDR1 and CDR2 are MGHDK and SYGVNS. CDR3 sequence (DNA): TGTGCCAGCAGTGAAACCGGGACCCGCGCCAACGAGCAGTACTTC. Translation gives CASSETGTRANEQYF.

V gene TRBV7-6 combines with J gene TRBJ2-1; no clear D gene. The CDR3 consists of 12 residues. Trimming took 5 bases from V and 5 from J, leaving 7 bases between them. The V gene's germline CDR1 is SGHVS and CDR2 FNYEAQ. CDR3 sequence: CASSPLNNEQFF. CDR3 DNA: TGTGCCAGCAGCCCTCTCAACAATGAGCAGTTCTTC. The full variable domain, in which reference TRBV7-6 and TRBJ2-1 provide the parts outside the CDR3, is GAGVSQSPRYKVTKRGQDVALRCDPISGHVSLYWYRQALGQGPEFLTYFNYEAQQDKSGLPNDRFSAERPEGSISTLTIQRTEQRDSAMYRCASSPLNNEQFFGPGTRLTVL.

CDR3 bases: TGCAGTGCTAGAGTTAGGAGACAGGGCGCAACTGAAGCTTTCTTT. It encodes CSARVRRQGATEAFF. V and J are TRBV20-1 and TRBJ1-1, with 7 bases identical to TRBD1. This CDR3 is 15 amino acids long. Germline V gene sequence: CDR1 DFQATT, CDR2 SNEGSKA (reference sequence). With V trimmed by 1 base and J by 5 bases, 10 bases remained unmatched.

CDR3: CSASEPITGMNTEAFF. The CDR3 coding sequence is TGCAGTGCTAGCGAACCTATTACCGGGATGAACACTGAAGCTTTCTTT. The V and J genes are TRBV20-1 and TRBJ1-1; D not certain. This CDR3 comprises 16 residues. From germline, CDR1 is DFQATT and CDR2 SNEGSKA (reference sequence). Trimming pared 3 bases from V and 0 bases from J, leaving 17 bases between.

The CDR3 region has the DNA TGTGCCAGCAGCAACGCAGGGCACAATCAGCCCCAGCATTTT. Its translation is CASSNAGHNQPQHF. The rearrangement uses TRBV5-4 and TRBJ1-5; D is perhaps TRBD1 (5 bases). Germline-derived CDR1 and CDR2 are SGHNT and YYREEE (reference sequence). The CDR3 is 14 residues long. V lost 4 bases and J lost 3, with 11 bases in between.

This clonotype was detected only a few times. The chain joins TRBV2 to TRBJ2-3, with D unresolved. The germline V gene has CDR1 SNHLY and CDR2 FYNNEI. V lost 7 bases to trimming and J lost 7 bases, with 12 bases between them. CDR3 length: 12 residues. The chain's CDR3 is CASTNSSHTQYF. The DNA for the CDR3 is TGTGCCAGCACCAACAGCTCTCATACGCAGTATTTT.

The J gene is TRBJ1-1, the V gene TRBV25-1; 8 bases line up with TRBD1. Trimming cost V 3 bases and J 1 base; bases outside gene matches: 4. The germline gives CDR1 MGHDK, CDR2 SYGVNS. The CDR3 is 15 amino acids. The CDR3 DNA is TGTGCCAGCAGTGAGACAGGGGCGAAGAACACTGAAGCTTTCTTT. As protein: CASSETGAKNTEAFF.